These 25 T cell receptor beta chains came from one sample sequenced in a study of siplizumab effects on memory and regulatory T cells (dated by TCRdb to the late 2010s). Libraries were prepared through the immunoSEQ multiplex PCR assay. The clones in this table, taken by TCRdb from immuneACCESS, are in-frame only. Not every clone is retained; where verified, under half of the shortfall comes from an unresolved V gene, and the cause of the rest is unknown. The sample table holds over 100,000 clones, of which 93% were seen once. In total, the top ten clones hold 0.62% of the sample. The sequencing sample was made of Tregs sorted from blood. All receptors derive from a human donor in good health.

This clone was detected only once. This chain links TRBV4-2 with TRBJ2-7; D ambiguous. V lost 0 bases to trimming and J lost 1 base, with 7 bases between them. The CDR3 runs 14 residues. Per germline, CDR1 LGHNA and CDR2 YNFKEQ. The CDR3 DNA follows: TGTGCCAGCAGCCAAGATGCAGGATCCTACGAGCAGTACTTC. Translating gives CASSQDAGSYEQYF.

This clone was counted a single time. The gene calls are TRBV5-1 and TRBJ2-5; 9 positions match TRBD2. TRBJ2-7 explains the end of the DNA better; the J call may be wrong. Germline V gene data show CDR1 as SGHRS and CDR2 as YFSETQ. This CDR3 is 15 amino acids long. CDR3 sequence: CASSFYLTSGPEQYF. In DNA form, the CDR3 reads TGCGCCAGCAGCTTTTATCTGACTAGCGGTCCCGAGCAGTACTTC.

Remarks on this clone: The junction does not match germline at one end; this may be a read error. This chain links TRBV6-1 with TRBJ1-4, with D unresolved. Germline lookup yields CDR1 MNHNS and CDR2 SASEGT. The CDR3 runs to 15 residues. The CDR3 coding sequence is TGTGCCAGCAGTGAGGGGATCACAACGAATGAAAAACTGTTTTTT. It specifies CASSEGITTNEKLFF.

This rearrangement joins TRBV27 to TRBJ2-3; TRBD2 aligns across 11 bases. Germline V gives CDR1 MNHEY, CDR2 SMNVEV (reference sequence). CDR3 length: 17 residues. V lost 5 bases to trimming and J lost 2 bases; unmatched junction nucleotides: 9. In nucleotides, the CDR3 is TGTGCCAGCAGTCCTGAGTTAGCGGGAGGGCCCACAGATACGCAGTATTTT. It codes for CASSPELAGGPTDTQYF.

The chain joins TRBV9 to TRBJ1-1; the D is unclear. In germline, CDR1 is SGDLS, CDR2 YYNGEE. Trimming took 2 bases from V and 2 from J, leaving 13 bases between them. The length of the CDR3 is 15 residues. Here the CDR3 reads CASSVLLEGNTEAFF. The CDR3 bases are TGTGCCAGCAGCGTCTTGTTAGAGGGTAACACTGAAGCTTTCTTT. Complete variable domain (other parts from reference TRBV9 and TRBJ1-1): DSGVTQTPKHLITATGQRVTLRCSPRSGDLSVYWYQQSLDQGLQFLIQYYNGEERAKGNILERFSAQQFPDLHSELNLSSLELGDSALYFCASSVLLEGNTEAFFGQGTRLTVV.

This chain uses TRBV6-1 with TRBJ2-1; D remains unclear. Trimming took 7 bases from V and 6 from J, leaving 4 bases between them. CDR1 and CDR2 from the germline V gene are MNHNS and SASEGT. The length of the CDR3 is 10 residues. CDR3 in DNA: TGTGCCAGCAAGGGCAATGAGCAGTTCTTC. This gives the protein CASKGNEQFF.

The chain carries TRBV4-2 and TRBJ2-1, with 9 nucleotides matching TRBD2. The CDR3 loop spans 15 amino acids. After removal of 0 bases from V and 10 bases from J, the junction contained 7 bases not matched to a gene. Germline CDR1 is LGHNA and CDR2 is YNFKEQ. The chain's CDR3 is CASSQDARGGREQFF. As DNA, the CDR3 is TGTGCCAGCAGCCAAGACGCGCGGGGGGGCCGGGAGCAGTTCTTC.

The chain recombines TRBV27 with TRBJ1-2; D unresolved. Trimming took off 3 bases at V and 4 bases at J, with 9 bases between the two ends. Per germline, CDR1 MNHEY and CDR2 SMNVEV (reference sequence). The CDR3 covers 13 residues. In nucleotides, the CDR3 is TGTGCCAGCAGTTTCGGAGGAGTCTATGGCTACACCTTC. The encoded protein is CASSFGGVYGYTF.

This clone was detected once. The rearrangement uses TRBV2 and TRBJ2-3; 11 nucleotides agree with TRBD2. The CDR3 runs 18 residues. Germline-derived CDR1 and CDR2 are SNHLY and FYNNEI. The V segment lost 1 base and the J segment 3 bases; nucleotides outside the gene matches: 9. The CDR3 reads CASSEGRSSGRITDTQYF. The CDR3 bases are TGTGCCAGCAGTGAAGGGAGGTCTAGCGGGAGGATAACAGATACGCAGTATTTT.

The chain combines TRBV6-6 with TRBJ1-5; tentative D call: TRBD1 (6 bases). The CDR3 length is 14 residues. Germline V gene data show CDR1 as MNHNY and CDR2 as SVGAGI (reference sequence). The V end was cut by 3 bases, the J end by 1 base, with 7 bases between. The chain's CDR3 is CASSYQGSNQPQHF. Here the CDR3 DNA reads TGTGCCAGCAGTTATCAGGGGAGCAATCAGCCCCAGCATTTT.

The rearrangement links TRBV5-5 to TRBJ1-4; TRBD1 aligns across 9 bases. The ends lost 4 bases at V and 8 bases at J; junction bases unmatched: 6. CDR1 SGHKS and CDR2 YYEKEE come from the germline V gene (reference sequence). The CDR3 covers 14 residues. CDR3: CASSQGQGVEKLFF. CDR3 in DNA: TGTGCCAGCAGCCAGGGACAGGGAGTCGAAAAACTGTTTTTT.

The table lists this clone with a count of one. The V call is TRBV10-1, the J call TRBJ1-1, with D possibly matching TRBD1 (5 bases). Trimming took 6 bases from V and 0 from J, leaving 8 bases between them. From germline, CDR1 is WNHNN and CDR2 SYGVQD (reference sequence). The CDR3 covers 13 residues. The CDR3 spells CASSTGLNTEAFF. Here the CDR3 DNA reads TGCGCCAGCAGCACGGGGCTGAACACTGAAGCTTTCTTT.

The chain uses TRBV7-2 and TRBJ2-5; D is possibly TRBD2 (6 bases). V was shortened by 7 bases and J by 5 bases, with 17 bases between the two germline ends. Germline loops: CDR1 SGHTA, CDR2 FQGNSA. The CDR3 length is 14 residues. The CDR3 protein is CASTTGEAGETQYF. Written as DNA, the CDR3 is TGTGCCAGCACCACTGGGGAGGCCGGGGAGACCCAGTACTTC.

This sequence joins TRBV7-8 and TRBJ1-3; D is ambiguous. Per germline, CDR1 SGHVS and CDR2 FQNEAQ. Trimming removed 5 bases at V and 0 bases at J, with 14 bases between. This CDR3 has 16 amino acids. Here the CDR3 DNA reads TGTGCCAGCAGCCCCCAGAGGGCTTACTCTGGAAACACCATATATTTT. Amino acid sequence: CASSPQRAYSGNTIYF.

This clone appeared once. This chain joins TRBV5-1 and TRBJ2-3; 12 positions match TRBD2. J lost 3 bases, V lost 1 base, and 3 bases had no gene match. In germline, CDR1 is SGHRS, CDR2 YFSETQ. This CDR3 comprises 16 residues. CDR3 DNA sequence: TGCGCCAGCAGCTTGTTAGGACTAGCGGGGACAGATACGCAGTATTTT. Its translation: CASSLLGLAGTDTQYF.

The chain has TRBV13 and TRBJ2-7; perhaps TRBD2 as D (6 bases). The V end lost 4 bases, the J end lost 6 bases, and 19 bases lay between the germline ends. Per the germline V gene, CDR1 is PRHDT and CDR2 is FYEKMQ (reference sequence). The CDR3 loop spans 15 amino acids. The CDR3 protein is CASSSTGRRGREQYF. CDR3 coding DNA: TGTGCCAGCAGCTCAACCGGGAGAAGAGGGCGCGAGCAGTACTTC.

This chain connects TRBV19 to TRBJ1-2, with 7 bases aligning to TRBD1. The germline gives CDR1 LNHDA, CDR2 SQIVND (reference sequence). The CDR3 is 16 residues long. With 6 bases clipped from V and 7 bases from J, the junction kept 17 bases outside the gene matches. The chain's CDR3 is CASRGAAGRGSGGYTF. The CDR3 DNA is TGTGCCAGTAGGGGGGCCGCTGGCAGGGGGTCTGGTGGCTACACCTTC.

Here the CDR3 DNA reads TGTGCCAGCGGGACAGCGCAAGAGACCCAGTACTTC. Translated, it gives CASGTAQETQYF. J is TRBJ2-5 and V is TRBV10-3, with D tentatively TRBD1 (7 bases). Trimming removed 10 bases from V and 2 bases from J, with 11 bases in between. This CDR3 spans 12 amino acids. CDR1 and CDR2 from the germline V gene are ENHRY and SYGVKD.

The chain couples TRBV18 to TRBJ2-5; D gene uncertain. The CDR3 length is 11 residues. V lost 4 bases to trimming and J lost 3 bases, with 3 bases between them. Germline CDR1 is KGHSH and CDR2 is LQKENI. In nucleotides, the CDR3 is TGTGCCAGCTCACAGAAAGAGACCCAGTACTTC. Protein product: CASSQKETQYF. Supplemented by reference TRBV18 and TRBJ2-5, the full variable domain reads NAGVMQNPRHLVRRRGQEARLRCSPMKGHSHVYWYRQLPEEGLKFMVYLQKENIIDESGMPKERFSAEFPKEGPSILRIQQVVRGDSAAYFCASSQKETQYFGPGTRLLVL.

This clone was seen just once. The chain carries TRBV5-1 and TRBJ2-1, with 7 bases lining up with TRBD2. CDR1 is SGHRS and CDR2 is YFSETQ in the germline V gene. This CDR3 contains 15 residues. Trimming at V came to 0 bases and at J to 11 bases, leaving 11 bases not matched to a gene. The CDR3 protein is CASSLERGTEYKQFF. The DNA for the CDR3 is TGCGCCAGCAGCTTGGAGCGGGGAACGGAGTACAAGCAGTTCTTC.

This chain joins TRBV7-2 and TRBJ2-3; D unclear. The CDR3 extends over 14 amino acids. Deletions cut 1 base from V and 1 base from J, with 6 bases between. Germline loops: CDR1 SGHTA, CDR2 FQGNSA. DNA for the CDR3: TGTGCCAGCAGCTTAGTAGGTCGCACAGATACGCAGTATTTT. Translating gives CASSLVGRTDTQYF.

V usage is TRBV15 and J usage is TRBJ1-5; no reliable D call. Trimming removed 0 bases at V and 3 bases at J, with 6 bases between. The CDR3 contains 14 residues. Germline V gene lookup returns CDR1 LNHNV and CDR2 YYDKDF (reference sequence). The DNA of the CDR3 is TGTGCCACCAGCAGAGAGGGTTACAATCAGCCCCAGCATTTT. Amino acids: CATSREGYNQPQHF. The full variable domain, completed using reference TRBV15 and TRBJ1-5, is DAMVIQNPRYQVTQFGKPVTLSCSQTLNHNVMYWYQQKSSQAPKLLFHYYDKDFNNEADTPDNFQSRRPNTSFCFLDIRSPGLGDTAMYLCATSREGYNQPQHFGDGTRLSIL.

The genes are TRBV19 and TRBJ1-1; D is uncertain. The CDR3 loop spans 16 amino acids. Germline V gene data show CDR1 as LNHDA and CDR2 as SQIVND (reference sequence). With 6 bases removed from V and 2 bases from J, the gap between germline ends came to 19 bases. CDR3 residues: CASSSILGGGNTEAFF. The CDR3 DNA reads TGTGCCAGTAGCAGTATCCTGGGCGGCGGAAACACTGAAGCTTTCTTT.

The chain employs TRBV18 and TRBJ1-2, with unresolved D. The CDR3 runs to 13 residues. CDR1 and CDR2 from the germline V gene are KGHSH and LQKENI. V was shortened by 2 bases and J by 0 bases, with 4 bases between the two germline ends. The DNA for the CDR3 is TGTGCCAGCTCACCAGGTACTAACTATGGCTACACCTTC. Translated, it gives CASSPGTNYGYTF.

V is TRBV30 and J is TRBJ2-7; 9 bases are a match to TRBD2. Per germline, CDR1 GTSNPN and CDR2 SVGIG (reference sequence). The V and J ends lost 5 bases and 5 bases, in that order; junction bases with no gene match: 4. The CDR3 loop spans 12 amino acids. The CDR3 DNA reads as TGTGCCTGGGGTGCTAGCGGGGACGAGCAGTACTTC. Translation: CAWGASGDEQYF.